These 10 T cell receptor gamma chains were sequenced from one sample in a study of gamma delta lymphoproliferative disorders and STAT genes. With CATT, TCRdb re-called clones from the multiplex PCR reads. The table has some 830 gamma-chain clones, roughly an eighth seen once. PBMCs from patients and controls supplied the genomic DNA for sequencing. The sequenced material came from blood. The receptors here all came from a human donor in good health.

This clone rates as medium-sized. The CDR3 sequence is CAAWDLVSGWFKIF. CDR3 sequence (DNA): TGTGCTGCGTGGGATTTGGTGAGTGGTTGGTTCAAGATATTT. The chain is built from TRGV10 and TRGJP1. As TCRdb names no J gene, one was assigned here on the basis of a DNA match to germline. TRGV10 is annotated as an ORF whose role is uncertain. The trim removed 8 bases at V and 7 bases at J, leaving 11 bases unmatched. The CDR3 has 14 amino acids.

V and J are TRGV5 and TRGJ1 or TRGJ2. TCRdb offers no J gene call, so here the DNA was matched to germline to obtain one. The CDR3 totals 13 residues. After removal of 3 bases from V and 5 bases from J, the junction contained 7 bases not matched to a gene. Germline loops: CDR1 VINAFY, CDR2 YDVSNSKD. The chain's CDR3 is CATWDFWDYKKLF. The CDR3 region has the DNA TGTGCCACCTGGGACTTCTGGGATTATAAGAAACTCTTT.

This clone was counted a few times. At residue 5, the DNA translation does not agree with TCRdb's protein; the protein displayed here is the one encoded by the DNA. J is TRGJ1 or TRGJ2 and V is TRGV4. Since TCRdb gives no J gene, matching the DNA to germline was used here to assign it. This CDR3 is built from 10 residues. CDR1 EGSTGY and CDR2 YDSYTSSV come from the germline V gene. The V and J ends lost 6 bases and 12 bases, in that order; junction bases with no gene match: 8. CDR3 loop: CATWNGRKLF. The DNA of the CDR3 is TGTGCCACCTGGAACGGGCGGAAACTCTTT.

In its sample, this clone ranks as medium-sized. This chain links TRGV9 with TRGJ1 or TRGJ2. The J gene is not listed in TCRdb, so it was assigned here from a DNA match to germline. The CDR3 runs to 13 residues. Germline-derived CDR1 and CDR2 are GITISATS and ISYDGTV (reference sequence). The trim removed 2 bases at V and 0 bases at J, leaving 1 base unmatched. The CDR3: CALWEENYYKKLF. CDR3 bases: TGTGCCTTGTGGGAGGAGAATTATTATAAGAAACTCTTT.

This clone is labeled as large. The chain combines TRGV4 with TRGJ1 or TRGJ2. TCRdb gives no J gene; it was assigned here by matching the DNA to germline. The CDR3 is 13 amino acids. CDR1 is EGSTGY, CDR2 YDSYTSSV, per germline. Germline trimming cut 1 base from V and 9 bases from J; bases unmatched to any gene: 9. Written as DNA, the CDR3 is TGTGCCACCTGGGATGGCCGGGGGGGTAAGAAACTCTTT. This encodes CATWDGRGGKKLF.

This clone is large in the sample. The V gene was identified as TRGV10, while no J gene was called. TRGV10 is marked as an open reading frame, function uncertain. This CDR3 has 10 residues. CDR3 in amino acids: CAAWDLSMVF. The CDR3 DNA reads as TGTGCTGCGTGGGATTTAAGTATGGTCTTT.

This clone is categorized as medium-sized. V and J are TRGV4 and TRGJ1 or TRGJ2. The J gene, not given by TCRdb, was assigned here from a germline match of the nucleotide sequence. The V gene end was trimmed by 4 bases and the J gene end by 3 bases; junction bases not matched to a gene: 12. The germline gives CDR1 EGSTGY, CDR2 YDSYTSSV. The CDR3 is made up of 15 amino acids. The CDR3 bases are TGTGCCACCTGGGACCCTTCCTCCAGTTATTATAAGAAACTCTTT. Amino acid sequence: CATWDPSSSYYKKLF.

This clone is classed as medium-sized. The chain is built from TRGV5 and TRGJ1 or TRGJ2. Since TCRdb gives no J gene, matching the DNA to germline was used here to assign it. The CDR3 consists of 10 residues. After removal of 6 bases from V and 10 bases from J, the junction contained 6 bases not matched to a gene. Germline loops: CDR1 VINAFY, CDR2 YDVSNSKD. CDR3 protein: CATWSLKKLF. In DNA form, the CDR3 reads TGTGCCACCTGGTCCCTGAAGAAACTCTTT.

This clone was seen only a few times. V gene TRGV8 combines with J gene TRGJ1 or TRGJ2. Germline matching of the DNA provided the J gene here, since TCRdb leaves it blank. Germline V lookup: CDR1 VENAVY, CDR2 YDSYNSRV. The trim removed 3 bases at V and 4 bases at J, leaving 0 bases unmatched. This CDR3 has 11 amino acids. DNA for the CDR3: TGTGCCACCTGGGATTATTATAAGAAACTCTTT. Its protein product is CATWDYYKKLF.

This clone is medium-sized by share. The chain links TRGV2 to TRGJP1. The J gene is absent in TCRdb and was assigned here via DNA matching to germline. J lost 12 bases, V lost 0 bases, and 16 bases had no gene match. The CDR3 sequence is 16 residues long. Germline CDR1 EGSNGY, CDR2 YDSYNSKV. The CDR3 is CATWDGPWLHRGFKIF. CDR3 sequence (DNA): TGTGCCACCTGGGACGGGCCCTGGCTCCACCGGGGGTTCAAGATATTT.